This T cell receptor beta chain originates from a study of blood T cells in healthy people across ages. This clonotype was picked up many times. Sample-barcoded 5' priming and a J-beta primer mix drove a second PCR of about 6 to 11 cycles. Via MiXCR, TCRdb re-called the 5' RACE reads, giving one row per CDR3 protein. This table holds hundreds of thousands of distinct CDR3 sequences, 58% found once. V was pared by 5 bases and J by 2 bases, with 9 bases between. Germline V gene lookup returns CDR1 LNHNV and CDR2 YYDKDF (reference sequence). The CDR3 consists of 13 residues. The sequenced material came from blood. The chain couples TRBV15 to TRBJ2-5; D not resolved. This receptor was identified in a man aged 55 to 70 in good health. CDR3 loop: CATSRGRQETQYF. The CDR3 DNA is TGTGCCACCAGCCGCGGAAGACAAGAGACCCAGTACTTC. The entire variable domain, with the rest obtained from reference TRBV15 and TRBJ2-5, is as follows: DAMVIQNPRYQVTQFGKPVTLSCSQTLNHNVMYWYQQKSSQAPKLLFHYYDKDFNNEADTPDNFQSRRPNTSFCFLDIRSPGLGDTAMYLCATSRGRQETQYFGPGTRLLVL.